Here is one T cell receptor beta chain with its context. This record belongs to a study of early T cells in non-severe SARS-CoV-2 infection. The wider study: Sequencing of unsorted whole blood was done on bulk RNA, leaving chains unpaired.

Individual cDNA molecules received unique molecular identifiers. In TCRdb, the 5' RACE reads were re-called with MiXCR into one record per CDR3 protein. There are about 92,000 distinct CDR3 sequences in the sample; around 17% occur only once, and roughly 1.3% lies in the top ten. The sequenced material came from whole blood. This receptor was obtained from an adult who was a healthcare worker with PCR-confirmed SARS-CoV-2 infection or an uninfected control (not recorded which).

The CDR3 sequence is CASSPSGRGPYEQYF. CDR3 nucleotides: TGTGCCAGCAGCCCTTCAGGCAGGGGCCCTTACGAGCAGTACTTC. The V and J genes are TRBV3-1 and TRBJ2-7; possible D gene TRBD1, 6 bases. This CDR3 contains 15 residues. Trimming cost V 4 bases and J 4 bases, with 17 bases left between them. Germline V gives CDR1 LGHDT, CDR2 YNNKEL (reference sequence).